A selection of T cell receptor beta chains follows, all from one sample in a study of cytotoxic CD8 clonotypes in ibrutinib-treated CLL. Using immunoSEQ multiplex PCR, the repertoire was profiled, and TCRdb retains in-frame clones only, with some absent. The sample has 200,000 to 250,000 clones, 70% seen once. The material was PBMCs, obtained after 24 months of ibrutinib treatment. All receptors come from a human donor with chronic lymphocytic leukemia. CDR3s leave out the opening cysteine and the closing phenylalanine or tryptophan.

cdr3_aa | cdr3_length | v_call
ATSRDDRGQETQY | 13 | TRBV15
ASLGGNQPQH | 10 | TRBV18
ASSYSLSGRDEQY | 13 | TRBV6-6
ASSKTGYGYT | 10 | TRBV19
ASSSPGQASYEQY | 13 | TRBV7-8
ASRLKWRGARHYGYT | 15 | TRBV7-2
ASSEGRNYGYT | 11 | TRBV9
AGRLTGRSSYEQY | 13 | TRBV2
ASRPGQGAQNTEAF | 14 | TRBV6-6
ASSWTDYEQY | 10 | TRBV28
ARLWAGTGAYEQY | 13 | TRBV7-3
ASSPTQGEANEKLF | 14 | TRBV18
ASSPVADEQF | 10 | TRBV6-6
ASALQGGGNQPQH | 13 | TRBV6-5
ASSLGLMNTEAF | 12 | TRBV7-2
ASSFHGYT | 8 | TRBV12-1
ASSQDGREGETQY | 13 | TRBV4-3
ASWDSPYEQY | 10 | TRBV6-6
ASSPSGNNEQF | 11 | TRBV6-4
ASSNAGSIYGYT | 12 | TRBV27
ASSPGVAETQY | 11 | TRBV18
ASSLDREQPQH | 11 | TRBV5-1
ASSSYGTVIYAF | 12 | TRBV28
ASSIPRTSGNNEQF | 14 | TRBV19
ASSLSRADTIY | 11 | TRBV28
ASSLDGTSGRYEQY | 14 | TRBV11-2
ASSYSMDSYNEQF | 13 | TRBV6-5
ASSRGLEQY | 9 | TRBV7-9
ASTIDRGNQPQH | 12 | TRBV2
ASSLEASFPYEQY | 13 | TRBV6-5
ASSGPRRVGANVLT | 14 | TRBV2
AWSQGTDTQY | 10 | TRBV30
ASSEGLAADTQY | 12 | TRBV2
ASSEYAPLSRDYGYT | 15 | TRBV25-1
ASSLGGVQETQY | 12 | TRBV5-4
ASSGQGAYEQY | 11 | TRBV2
ASSLVAGGATGELF | 14 | TRBV5-4
ASSLAGAEYEQY | 12 | TRBV5-1
ASSSPGTYQSPNEQF | 15 | TRBV27
SARRDYEQF | 9 | TRBV20-1
ASSSGLSETQY | 11 | TRBV7-3
ASSSFLRARYEQY | 13 | TRBV27
ASKGRGVKSYNEQF | 14 | TRBV2
AWSKGAASTDTQY | 13 | TRBV30
ASSLSLGQGAYEQY | 14 | TRBV27
ASSLDASGRAPDTQY | 15 | TRBV5-1
ASSLYSGISTDTQY | 14 | TRBV11-3
ASSRRTALNEKLF | 13 | TRBV7-7
ASSTGLGYGYT | 11 | TRBV19
AWNLGGNTEAF | 11 | TRBV30
ASSEGNNQPQH | 11 | TRBV9
ASSEENRAGPNEKLF | 15 | TRBV27
ASSLSVNTIY | 10 | TRBV7-3
AWSDEGEQY | 9 | TRBV30
ASSTGGLAGGSGELF | 15 | TRBV11-3
SVWGLNTEAF | 10 | TRBV29-1
SVAPGSTTSYEQY | 13 | TRBV29-1